The clone carrying this T cell receptor beta chain was found a few times. The data are from a study of T-cell reconstitution after alpha-beta-depleted transplantation in children. Trimming removed 6 bases at V and 1 base at J, with 7 bases between. The germline V gene encodes CDR1 MNHNS and CDR2 SASEGT. CDR3 length: 13 residues. Preparation of the TCRbeta library involved a method that used unique molecular identifiers. TCRdb re-analysed the PCR reads in MiXCR, keeping a single row per CDR3 protein. The table shows over 100,000 distinct CDR3 sequences, with roughly 7.1% occurring only once. The source material was PBMCs, sampled before TCRalphabeta/CD19-depleted stem cell transplant. The rearrangement links TRBV6-1 to TRBJ1-5; no firm D call. This sequence was found in a boy aged 2-9 years with acute lymphoblastic leukemia, due to receive a stem cell transplant. The CDR3 coding sequence is TGTGCCAGCAGCCTAAAAAGCAATCAGCCCCAGCATTTT. Translated, it gives CASSLKSNQPQHF.